Listed here are 25 T cell receptor beta chains from one sample, sequenced in a study of blood T cell repertoires in COVID-19. TCRdb's table, derived via immunoSEQ multiplex PCR, lists solely in-frame clones and lacks some. In the table there are around 30,000 clones, approximately 90% of which are singletons. The sequenced material came from peripheral blood. The receptors originated from a man aged 55 to 69 with acute or convalescent COVID-19.

This sequence joins TRBV3-1 (or the pseudogene TRBV3-2) and TRBJ2-1; TRBD2 aligns across 8 bases. Germline V lookup: CDR1 LGHDT, CDR2 YNNKEL (reference sequence). V shed 5 bases and J 6 bases; nucleotides not matched to a gene: 3. The CDR3 has 13 residues. The CDR3 DNA reads as TGTGCCAGCAGCGGACTAGCCGGCAATGAGCAGTTCTTC. It translates to CASSGLAGNEQFF.

CDR3 bases: TGTGCCAGCAGTCAGGACAGAAATTCACCCCTCCACTTT. It encodes CASSQDRNSPLHF. The rearrangement links TRBV12-3 or TRBV12-4 to TRBJ1-6, with D maybe TRBD1 (6 bases). The CDR3 contains 13 residues. V lost 5 bases to trimming and J lost 7 bases, with 9 bases between them.

The chain is built from TRBV6-5 and TRBJ1-2; 7 bases map to TRBD1. There are 15 residues in the CDR3. V lost 0 bases and J lost 7; bases outside the gene matches: 8. The germline CDR1 and CDR2 sequences are MNHEY and SVGAGI. The CDR3 DNA reads TGTGCCAGCAGTTACTCGGGGGGACAGAAGCGTGGCTACACCTTC. Encoded protein: CASSYSGGQKRGYTF.

V is TRBV14 and J is TRBJ2-6, with TRBD1 matching over 10 bases. The junction had 9 bases not matched to a gene; V was cut back by 5 bases and J by 2 bases. CDR3 length: 18 residues. Per the germline V gene, CDR1 is SGHDN and CDR2 is FVKESK. The CDR3 spells CASSGRDRGRAGANVLTF. The DNA for the CDR3 is TGTGCCAGCAGCGGCCGGGACAGGGGAAGGGCTGGGGCCAACGTCCTGACTTTC.

CDR3 DNA sequence: TGTGCCAGCAGTGCGAGACAGGGTAATGAGCAGTTCTTC. Translating gives CASSARQGNEQFF. The chain employs TRBV2 and TRBJ2-1; 7 positions agree with TRBD1. CDR3 length: 13 amino acids. Germline V lookup: CDR1 SNHLY, CDR2 FYNNEI. V shed 4 bases, J shed 7 bases, and the junction held 4 bases outside the gene matches.

CDR3 bases: TGTGCCAGTAGTATAGAAGCCGGGACTAGCGGGGGGGGAGACGAGCAGTACTTC. Amino acids: CASSIEAGTSGGGDEQYF. The chain couples TRBV19 to TRBJ2-7, with 16 bases matching TRBD2. Trimming at V came to 0 bases and at J to 5 bases, leaving 7 bases not matched to a gene. The germline CDR1 and CDR2 sequences are LNHDA and SQIVND (reference sequence). This CDR3 comprises 18 residues.

The chain has TRBV3-1 (or the pseudogene TRBV3-2) and TRBJ2-3; 8 bases are shared with TRBD2. There are 16 residues in the CDR3. Trimming cost V 5 bases and J 8 bases; bases outside gene matches: 15. CDR1 and CDR2 from the germline V gene are LGHDT and YNNKEL (reference sequence). The CDR3 loop is CASSRHSGESWGTQYF. CDR3 sequence (DNA): TGTGCCAGCAGCAGACATAGCGGGGAATCCTGGGGTACGCAGTATTTT.

The rearrangement uses TRBV19 and TRBJ2-1; weak D call: TRBD1 (5 bases). Germline V CDR1 and CDR2: LNHDA, SQIVND (reference sequence). V was cut by 5 bases and J by 4 bases, with 12 bases left in between. This CDR3 is 14 amino acids long. Written as DNA, the CDR3 is TGTGCCAGTAGTGACAGCATAGGTTACAATGAGCAGTTCTTC. Translating gives CASSDSIGYNEQFF.

The rearrangement links TRBV9 to TRBJ1-2; 7 nucleotides line up with TRBD1. The CDR3 runs to 12 residues. Germline assignment: CDR1 SGDLS and CDR2 YYNGEE. Trimming took 3 bases from V and 8 from J; bases not matched to a gene: 4. CDR3 amino acids: CASSGVDRGYTF. The CDR3 bases are TGTGCCAGCAGCGGGGTGGACAGGGGCTACACCTTC.

The sample holds one count of this clone. J is TRBJ2-7 and V is TRBV29-1, with 8 bases lining up with TRBD1. The V gene end was trimmed by 6 bases and the J gene end by 1 base; junction bases not matched to a gene: 2. CDR3 size: 12 residues. Per the germline V gene, CDR1 is SQVTM and CDR2 is ANQGSEA. The CDR3 region has the DNA TGCAGCGTGACAGGGGTTTCCTACGAGCAGTACTTC. Amino acid sequence: CSVTGVSYEQYF.

The rearrangement uses TRBV5-4 and TRBJ2-2, with D perhaps matching TRBD1 (6 bases). The CDR3 sequence is 16 residues long. The V end lost 5 bases, the J end lost 4 bases, and 18 bases lay between the germline ends. Germline V gene data show CDR1 as SGHNT and CDR2 as YYREEE (reference sequence). CDR3 coding DNA: TGTGCCAGCAGTCGATTACAGGGAGAAGGCACCGGGGAGCTGTTTTTT. It specifies CASSRLQGEGTGELFF.

The J gene is TRBJ2-5, the V gene TRBV18; TRBD2 matches at 11 bases. Trimming removed 3 bases from V and 2 bases from J; junction bases left unmatched: 5. Germline values: CDR1 KGHSH, CDR2 LQKENI. This CDR3 is built from 16 residues. The CDR3 protein is CASSPRTSGGQETQYF. The CDR3 region has the DNA TGTGCCAGCTCACCCCGAACTAGCGGGGGACAAGAGACCCAGTACTTC.

This sequence joins TRBV28 and TRBJ1-4; 12 nucleotides match TRBD1. Trimming removed 5 bases from V and 6 bases from J; junction bases left unmatched: 10. This CDR3 spans 17 amino acids. Germline CDR1 is MDHEN and CDR2 is SYDVKM. Here the CDR3 DNA reads TGTGCCAGCAGTCCCTCCGGGACAGGGGGCGCGTATGAAAAACTGTTTTTT. Translating it yields CASSPSGTGGAYEKLFF.

This rearrangement joins TRBV10-3 to TRBJ2-7, with 8 nucleotides matching TRBD1. The germline V gene encodes CDR1 ENHRY and CDR2 SYGVKD. V lost 6 bases, J lost 0 bases, and 10 bases stayed unmatched. There are 16 residues in the CDR3. The CDR3 nucleotides read TGTGCCATCAGGGAAGACAGGGGCTACTCCTCCTACGAGCAGTACTTC. It encodes CAIREDRGYSSYEQYF.

This clone was observed a single time. This chain links TRBV27 with TRBJ1-6; tentatively, D is TRBD1 (5 bases). Germline CDR1 MNHEY, CDR2 SMNVEV (reference sequence). The CDR3 runs 15 residues. Trimming took 7 bases from V and 4 from J, leaving 14 bases between them. The CDR3 spells CASTTSGGYNSPLHF. Here the CDR3 DNA reads TGTGCCAGCACCACATCTGGGGGGTATAATTCACCCCTCCACTTT.

This sequence joins TRBV12-5 and TRBJ1-2, with unresolved D. The CDR3 totals 14 residues. The V gene's germline CDR1 is LGHNT and CDR2 FRNRAP. V was pared by 3 bases and J by 3 bases, with 11 bases between. The CDR3 region is CASGLNRRHYGYTF. In nucleotides, the CDR3 is TGTGCTAGTGGTTTAAATCGGCGGCACTATGGCTACACCTTC.

This sequence joins TRBV18 and TRBJ2-1; 9 bases align to TRBD1. CDR1 and CDR2 (germline): KGHSH, LQKENI. J gave up 4 bases and V 3 bases, and 1 base lay outside the gene matches. The CDR3 runs 14 residues. DNA for the CDR3: TGTGCCAGCTCACCTGGGACAGGGTACAATGAGCAGTTCTTC. Translating it yields CASSPGTGYNEQFF.

The chain is built from TRBV6-5 and TRBJ2-7; D uncertain. V was trimmed by 2 bases and J by 5 bases, leaving 7 bases between them. In germline, CDR1 is MNHEY, CDR2 SVGAGI. The CDR3 runs 12 residues. The CDR3 region is CASSYPPDEQYF. CDR3 coding DNA: TGTGCCAGCAGTTACCCCCCGGACGAGCAGTACTTC.

The chain couples TRBV12-3 or TRBV12-4 to TRBJ1-6; D unclear. The CDR3 runs 13 residues. Trimming shortened V by 5 bases and J by 7 bases, and 9 bases separated the two germline ends. The CDR3 spells CASSAVPNSPLHF. In DNA, the CDR3 is TGTGCCAGCAGTGCAGTCCCCAATTCACCCCTCCACTTT.

This clone was counted once. The V and J genes are TRBV5-1 and TRBJ2-5, with TRBD2 matching 10 bases. This CDR3 spans 15 amino acids. Trimming at V came to 5 bases and at J to 0 bases, leaving 4 bases not matched to a gene. Germline loops: CDR1 SGHRS, CDR2 YFSETQ. The CDR3 DNA reads as TGCGCCAGCAGACGTAGCGGGGGGTACCAAGAGACCCAGTACTTC. Translation: CASRRSGGYQETQYF. Variable domain in full (rest from reference TRBV5-1 and TRBJ2-5): KAGVTQTPRYLIKTRGQQVTLSCSPISGHRSVSWYQQTPGQGLQFLFEYFSETQRNKGNFPGRFSGRQFSNSRSEMNVSTLELGDSALYLCASRRSGGYQETQYFGPGTRLLVL.

This clone is categorized as medium-sized (0.01 to 0.1%). V gene TRBV7-2 combines with J gene TRBJ2-1; the match to TRBD2 covers 11 bases. Trimming removed 1 base from V and 0 bases from J; junction bases left unmatched: 8. The CDR3 has 19 amino acids. Germline CDR1 and CDR2: SGHTA and FQGNSA. CDR3 in amino acids: CASSLVAGGPAISYNEQFF. CDR3 in DNA: TGTGCCAGCAGCTTAGTAGCGGGAGGGCCCGCTATCTCCTACAATGAGCAGTTCTTC.

The table lists this clone with a count of one. J is TRBJ2-1 and V is TRBV6-5; D is ambiguous. The CDR3 covers 12 residues. CDR1 MNHEY and CDR2 SVGAGI come from the germline V gene. V was pared by 4 bases and J by 7 bases, with 8 bases between. The CDR3 loop reads CASSSQFNEQFF. DNA for the CDR3: TGTGCCAGCAGTTCCCAATTTAATGAGCAGTTCTTC.

J is TRBJ1-1 and V is TRBV11-2; TRBD1 matches at 7 bases. CDR3 length: 15 amino acids. V lost 4 bases, J lost 1 base, and 6 bases stayed unmatched. The germline CDR1 and CDR2 sequences are SGHAT and FQNNGV. CDR3 in DNA: TGTGCCAGCAGCTGGGATACAGGGGAGAACACTGAAGCTTTCTTT. Protein sequence: CASSWDTGENTEAFF.

This clone was detected only once. This chain uses TRBV28 with TRBJ1-4; unclear D gene. The germline V and J ends were trimmed by 4 bases and 8 bases, with 20 bases remaining between them. The CDR3 totals 16 residues. The V gene's germline CDR1 is MDHEN and CDR2 SYDVKM. The CDR3 DNA reads as TGTGCCAGCAGTTCGAGAGCAGCAGGATATGGGGAAAAACTGTTTTTT. Protein sequence: CASSSRAAGYGEKLFF.

The chain joins TRBV19 to TRBJ2-4; 15 nucleotides line up with TRBD2. The CDR3 has 16 residues. V lost 3 bases to trimming and J lost 4 bases; unmatched junction nucleotides: 1. The germline V gene encodes CDR1 LNHDA and CDR2 SQIVND (reference sequence). CDR3 loop: CASSMGLAGGKNIQYF. The DNA of the CDR3 is TGTGCCAGTAGTATGGGACTAGCGGGGGGTAAAAACATTCAGTACTTC.